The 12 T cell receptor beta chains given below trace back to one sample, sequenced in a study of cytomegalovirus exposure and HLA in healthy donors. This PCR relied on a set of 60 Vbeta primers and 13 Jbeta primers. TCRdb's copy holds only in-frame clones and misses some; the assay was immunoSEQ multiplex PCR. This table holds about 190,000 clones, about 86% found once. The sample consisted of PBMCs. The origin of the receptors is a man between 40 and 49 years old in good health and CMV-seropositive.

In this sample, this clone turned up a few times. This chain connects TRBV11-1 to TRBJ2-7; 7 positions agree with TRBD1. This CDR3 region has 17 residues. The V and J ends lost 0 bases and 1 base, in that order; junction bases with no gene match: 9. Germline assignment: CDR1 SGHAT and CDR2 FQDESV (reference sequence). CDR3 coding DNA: TGTGCCAGCAGCTTAGCTTCAGGGACAGAGTCTTCCTACGAGCAGTACTTC. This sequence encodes CASSLASGTESSYEQYF.

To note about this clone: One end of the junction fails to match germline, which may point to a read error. The CDR3 region is CSSSLVEAHGYTF. In DNA, the CDR3 is TGTTCCAGCAGCTTAGTGGAGGCACATGGCTACACCTTC. The chain joins TRBV7-9 to TRBJ1-2, with D unclear. The length of the CDR3 is 13 residues. Germline lookup yields CDR1 SEHNR and CDR2 FQNEAQ (reference sequence).

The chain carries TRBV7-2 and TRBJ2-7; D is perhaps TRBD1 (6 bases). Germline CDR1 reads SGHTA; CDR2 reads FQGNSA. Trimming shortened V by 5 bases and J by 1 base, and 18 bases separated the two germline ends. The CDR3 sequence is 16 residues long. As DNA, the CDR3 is TGTGCCAGCAGCCCTAATTGGGACACTTTTTCCTACGAGCAGTACTTC. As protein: CASSPNWDTFSYEQYF. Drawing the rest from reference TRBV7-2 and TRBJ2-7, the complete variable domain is GAGVSQSPSNKVTEKGKDVELRCDPISGHTALYWYRQSLGQGLEFLIYFQGNSAPDKSGLPSDRFSAERTGGSVSTLTIQRTQQEDSAVYLCASSPNWDTFSYEQYFGPGTRLTVT.

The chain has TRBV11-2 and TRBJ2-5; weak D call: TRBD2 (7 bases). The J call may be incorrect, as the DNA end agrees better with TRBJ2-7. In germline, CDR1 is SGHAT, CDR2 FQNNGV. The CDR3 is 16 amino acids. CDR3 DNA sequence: TGTGCCAGCAGCTTAGGCGGGGGCAGGACAACCTACGAGCAGTACTTC. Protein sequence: CASSLGGGRTTYEQYF.

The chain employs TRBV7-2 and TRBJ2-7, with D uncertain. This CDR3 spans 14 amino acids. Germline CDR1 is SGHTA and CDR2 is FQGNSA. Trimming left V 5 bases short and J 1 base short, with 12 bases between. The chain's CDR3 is CASSRQKESYEQYF. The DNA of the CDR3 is TGTGCCAGCAGCCGCCAAAAGGAGTCCTACGAGCAGTACTTC.

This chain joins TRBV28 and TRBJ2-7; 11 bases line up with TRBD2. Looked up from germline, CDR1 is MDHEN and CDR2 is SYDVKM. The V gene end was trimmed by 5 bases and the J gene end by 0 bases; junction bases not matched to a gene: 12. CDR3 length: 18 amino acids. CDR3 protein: CASSPVAGGPHFSYEQYF. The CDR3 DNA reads TGTGCCAGCAGTCCCGTAGCGGGAGGGCCGCATTTCTCCTACGAGCAGTACTTC.

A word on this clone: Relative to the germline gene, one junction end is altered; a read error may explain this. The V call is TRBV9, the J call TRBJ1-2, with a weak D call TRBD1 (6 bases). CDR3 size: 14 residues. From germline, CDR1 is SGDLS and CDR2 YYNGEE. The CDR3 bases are TGTGCCAGCAGCGGGGGGAACAGGGCTCGTGGCCACACCTTC. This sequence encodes CASSGGNRARGHTF.

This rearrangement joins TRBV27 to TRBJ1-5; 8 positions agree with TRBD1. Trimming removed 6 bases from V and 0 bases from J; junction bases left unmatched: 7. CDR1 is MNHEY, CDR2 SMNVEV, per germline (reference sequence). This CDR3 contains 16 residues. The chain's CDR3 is CASSAQGALSNQPQHF. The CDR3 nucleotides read TGTGCCAGCAGCGCTCAGGGGGCGCTTAGCAATCAGCCCCAGCATTTT.

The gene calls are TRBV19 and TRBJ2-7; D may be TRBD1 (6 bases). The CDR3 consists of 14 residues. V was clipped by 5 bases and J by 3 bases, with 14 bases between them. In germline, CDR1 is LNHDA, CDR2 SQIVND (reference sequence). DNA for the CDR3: TGTGCCAGTAGTCTCAGGGGAGAAAACTACGAGCAGTACTTC. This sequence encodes CASSLRGENYEQYF.

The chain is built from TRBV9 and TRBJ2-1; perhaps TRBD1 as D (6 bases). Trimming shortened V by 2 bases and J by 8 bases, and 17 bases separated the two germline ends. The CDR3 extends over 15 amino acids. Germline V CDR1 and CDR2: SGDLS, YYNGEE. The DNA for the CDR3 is TGTGCCAGCAGCGTTTCCCAGGTCAGGGGTGATGAGCAGTTCTTC. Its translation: CASSVSQVRGDEQFF.

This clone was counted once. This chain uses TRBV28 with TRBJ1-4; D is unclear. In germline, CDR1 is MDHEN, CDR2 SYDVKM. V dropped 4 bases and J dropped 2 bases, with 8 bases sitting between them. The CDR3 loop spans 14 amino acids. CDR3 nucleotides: TGTGCCAGCAGTTCAGGCGGGACTAATGAAAAACTGTTTTTT. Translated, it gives CASSSGGTNEKLFF.

This chain's CDR3 is CASSRRTGGGETQYF. The CDR3 DNA is TGTGCCAGCAGCCGCCGGACAGGGGGCGGGGAGACCCAGTACTTC. The chain links TRBV14 to TRBJ2-5, with 11 bases lining up with TRBD1. J gave up 5 bases and V 4 bases, and 6 bases lay outside the gene matches. Germline V lookup: CDR1 SGHDN, CDR2 FVKESK. The length of the CDR3 is 15 residues.